The clone carrying this T cell receptor beta chain turned up a few times. Its antigen is still unknown. Other nucleotide sequences in the sample specify the same CDR3. The sample originates from a study of shared clonotypes between healthy human individuals. This CDR3 has 13 amino acids. The germline gives CDR1 MNHEY, CDR2 SVGAGI. Deletions cut 4 bases from V and 4 bases from J, with 8 bases between. Whole-study results and caveats: Compared with memory subsets, naive subsets generally had larger estimated richness.

Healthy HIV-negative adults without recent acute infections or vaccinations served as donors. An assay was performed, and its level was deep. TCRdb keeps only in-frame clones here, not all; method: immunoSEQ multiplex PCR. The repertoire holds about 680,000 clones, with less than 80% as singletons. The chain has TRBV6-5 and TRBJ1-5; D uncertain. The clonotype originates from a woman in her twenties or thirties in good health. The sample comprised memory CD4+ T cells sorted from blood. Subset of the sample: CD45RA-negative fraction. The CDR3 region is CASSWALNQPQHF. CDR3 nucleotides: TGTGCCAGCAGTTGGGCCTTAAATCAGCCCCAGCATTTT.